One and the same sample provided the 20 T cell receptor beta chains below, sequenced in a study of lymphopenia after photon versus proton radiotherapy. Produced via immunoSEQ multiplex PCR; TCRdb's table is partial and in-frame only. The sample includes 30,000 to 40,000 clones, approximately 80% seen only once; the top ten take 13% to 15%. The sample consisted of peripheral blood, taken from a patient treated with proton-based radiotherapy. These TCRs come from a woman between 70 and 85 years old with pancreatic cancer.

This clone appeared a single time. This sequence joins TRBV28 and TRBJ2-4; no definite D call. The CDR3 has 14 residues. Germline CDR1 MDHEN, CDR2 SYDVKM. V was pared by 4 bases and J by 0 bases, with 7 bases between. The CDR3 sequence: CASSSYLAKNIQYF. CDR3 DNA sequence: TGTGCCAGCAGTTCCTACCTAGCCAAAAACATTCAGTACTTC.

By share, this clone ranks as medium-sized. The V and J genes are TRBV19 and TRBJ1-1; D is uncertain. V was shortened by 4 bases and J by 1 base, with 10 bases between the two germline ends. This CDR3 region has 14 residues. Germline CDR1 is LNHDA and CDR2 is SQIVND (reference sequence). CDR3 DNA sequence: TGTGCCAGTAGTAAAGGAGGGTCGAACACTGAAGCTTTCTTT. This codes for CASSKGGSNTEAFF.

The CDR3 here is CASSLKSGTEAFF. The CDR3 region has the DNA TGTGCCAGCAGTTTAAAGAGTGGTACTGAAGCTTTCTTT. The chain links TRBV28 to TRBJ1-1; D gene uncertain. Trimming removed 2 bases from V and 5 bases from J, with 9 bases in between. Germline CDR1 MDHEN, CDR2 SYDVKM. The CDR3 totals 13 residues.

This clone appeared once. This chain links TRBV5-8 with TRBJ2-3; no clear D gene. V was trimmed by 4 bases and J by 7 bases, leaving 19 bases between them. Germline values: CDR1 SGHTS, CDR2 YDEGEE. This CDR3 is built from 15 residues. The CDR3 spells CASSPRLPAKNTQYF. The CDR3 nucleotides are TGTGCCAGCAGCCCTCGACTCCCCGCGAAAAATACGCAGTATTTT.

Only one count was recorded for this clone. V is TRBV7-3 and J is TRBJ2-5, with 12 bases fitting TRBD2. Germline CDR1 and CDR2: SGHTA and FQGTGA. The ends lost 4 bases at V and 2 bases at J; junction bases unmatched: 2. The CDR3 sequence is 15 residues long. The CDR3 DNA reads TGTGCCAGCAGCTCCGGACTAGCGGGACAAGAGACCCAGTACTTC. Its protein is CASSSGLAGQETQYF.

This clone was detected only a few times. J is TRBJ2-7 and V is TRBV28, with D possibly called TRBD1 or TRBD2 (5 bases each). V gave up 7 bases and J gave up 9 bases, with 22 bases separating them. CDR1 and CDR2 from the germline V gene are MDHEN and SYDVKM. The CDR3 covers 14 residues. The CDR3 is CASTLGRTPGWQYF. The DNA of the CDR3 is TGTGCCAGCACTCTGGGACGGACTCCTGGTTGGCAGTACTTC.

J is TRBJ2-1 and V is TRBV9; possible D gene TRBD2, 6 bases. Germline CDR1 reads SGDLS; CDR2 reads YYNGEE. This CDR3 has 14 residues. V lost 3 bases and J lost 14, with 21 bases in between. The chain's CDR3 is CASSAGGPGTEEFF. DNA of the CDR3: TGTGCCAGCAGCGCCGGGGGTCCGGGAACCGAAGAGTTCTTC.

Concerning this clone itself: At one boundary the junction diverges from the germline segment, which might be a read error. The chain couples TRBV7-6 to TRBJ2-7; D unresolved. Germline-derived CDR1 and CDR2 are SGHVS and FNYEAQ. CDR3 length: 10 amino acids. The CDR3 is CASSLAASFF. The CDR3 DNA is TGTGCCAGCAGCTTAGCCGCCAGCTTCTTC. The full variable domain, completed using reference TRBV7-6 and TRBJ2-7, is GAGVSQSPRYKVTKRGQDVALRCDPISGHVSLYWYRQALGQGPEFLTYFNYEAQQDKSGLPNDRFSAERPEGSISTLTIQRTEQRDSAMYRCASSLAASFFGPGTRLTVT.

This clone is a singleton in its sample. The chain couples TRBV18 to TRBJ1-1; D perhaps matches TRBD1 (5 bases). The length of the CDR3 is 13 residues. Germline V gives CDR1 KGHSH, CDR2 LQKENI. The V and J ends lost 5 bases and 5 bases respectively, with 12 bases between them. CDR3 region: CASSTGGRTEAFF. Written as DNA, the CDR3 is TGTGCCAGCTCAACGGGGGGAAGAACTGAAGCTTTCTTT.

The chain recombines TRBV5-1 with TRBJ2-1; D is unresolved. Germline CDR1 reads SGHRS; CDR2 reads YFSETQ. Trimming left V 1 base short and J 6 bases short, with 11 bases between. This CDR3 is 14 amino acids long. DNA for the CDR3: TGCGCCAGCAGCTTGAAGACGGGCCCCAATGAGCAGTTCTTC. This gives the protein CASSLKTGPNEQFF.

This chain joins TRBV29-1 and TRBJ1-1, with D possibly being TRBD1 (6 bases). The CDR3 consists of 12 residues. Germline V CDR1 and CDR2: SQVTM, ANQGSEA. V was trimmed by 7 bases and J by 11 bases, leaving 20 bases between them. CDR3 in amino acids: CSAGGHLLEAFF. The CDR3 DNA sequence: TGCAGCGCCGGGGGACACCTCCTTGAGGCTTTCTTT.

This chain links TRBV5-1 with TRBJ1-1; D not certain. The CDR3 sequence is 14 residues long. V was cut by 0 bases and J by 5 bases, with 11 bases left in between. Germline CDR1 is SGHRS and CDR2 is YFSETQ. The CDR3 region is CASSLGVSVTEAFF. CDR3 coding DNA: TGCGCCAGCAGCTTGGGGGTATCTGTAACTGAAGCTTTCTTT.

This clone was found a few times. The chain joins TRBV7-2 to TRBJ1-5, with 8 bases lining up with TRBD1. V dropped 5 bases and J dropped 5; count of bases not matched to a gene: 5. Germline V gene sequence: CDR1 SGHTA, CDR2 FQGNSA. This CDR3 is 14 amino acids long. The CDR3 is CASSGQGGDQPQHF. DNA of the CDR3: TGTGCCAGCAGCGGACAGGGTGGGGATCAGCCCCAGCATTTT.

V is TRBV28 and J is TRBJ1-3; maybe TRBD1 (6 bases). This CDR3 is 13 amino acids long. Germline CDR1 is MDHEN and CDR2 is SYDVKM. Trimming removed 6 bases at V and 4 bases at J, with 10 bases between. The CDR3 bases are TGTGCCAGCAGAACAGGGTTCGGAAACACCATATATTTT. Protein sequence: CASRTGFGNTIYF.

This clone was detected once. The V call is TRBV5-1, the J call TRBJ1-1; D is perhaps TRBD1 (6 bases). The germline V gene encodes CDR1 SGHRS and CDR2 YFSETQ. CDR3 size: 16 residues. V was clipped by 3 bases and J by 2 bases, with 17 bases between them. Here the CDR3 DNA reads TGCGCCAGCAGCTCCGGGGGCGGCCAACTAAACACTGAAGCTTTCTTT. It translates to CASSSGGGQLNTEAFF.

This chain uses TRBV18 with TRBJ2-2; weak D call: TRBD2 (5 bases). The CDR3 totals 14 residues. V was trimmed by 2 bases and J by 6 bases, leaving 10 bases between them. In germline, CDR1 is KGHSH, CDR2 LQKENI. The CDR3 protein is CASSPRELAGELFF. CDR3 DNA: TGTGCCAGCTCACCAAGGGAGTTGGCCGGGGAGCTGTTTTTT.

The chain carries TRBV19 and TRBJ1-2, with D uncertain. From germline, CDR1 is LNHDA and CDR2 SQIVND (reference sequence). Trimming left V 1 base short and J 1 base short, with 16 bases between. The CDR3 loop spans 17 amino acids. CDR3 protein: CASSIALWFRINYGYTF. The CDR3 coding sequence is TGTGCCAGTAGTATAGCTTTGTGGTTCCGGATTAACTATGGCTACACCTTC. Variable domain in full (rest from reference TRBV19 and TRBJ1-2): DGGITQSPKYLFRKEGQNVTLSCEQNLNHDAMYWYRQDPGQGLRLIYYSQIVNDFQKGDIAEGYSVSREKKESFPLTVTSAQKNPTAFYLCASSIALWFRINYGYTFGSGTRLTVV.

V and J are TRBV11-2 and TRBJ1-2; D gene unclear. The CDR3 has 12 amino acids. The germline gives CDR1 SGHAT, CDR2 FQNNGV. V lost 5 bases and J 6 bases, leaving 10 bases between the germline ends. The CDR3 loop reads CASSANRDGYTF. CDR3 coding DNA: TGTGCCAGCAGCGCAAACCGGGATGGCTACACCTTC.

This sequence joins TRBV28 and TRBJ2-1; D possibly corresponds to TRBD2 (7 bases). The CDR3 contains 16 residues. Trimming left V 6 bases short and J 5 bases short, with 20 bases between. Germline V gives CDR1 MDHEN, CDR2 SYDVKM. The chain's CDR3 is CASSSAGAGVDNEQFF. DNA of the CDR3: TGTGCCAGCAGCAGCGCAGGGGCGGGAGTAGACAATGAGCAGTTCTTC.

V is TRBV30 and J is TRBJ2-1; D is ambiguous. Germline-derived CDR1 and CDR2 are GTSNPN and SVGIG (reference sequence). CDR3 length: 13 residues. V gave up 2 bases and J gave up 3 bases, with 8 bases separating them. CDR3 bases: TGTGCCTGGAGTACCCAGTACTACAATGAGCAGTTCTTC. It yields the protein CAWSTQYYNEQFF. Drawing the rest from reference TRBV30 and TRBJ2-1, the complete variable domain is SQTIHQWPATLVQPVGSPLSLECTVEGTSNPNLYWYRQAAGRGLQLLFYSVGIGQISSEVPQNLSASRPQDRQFILSSKKLLLSDSGFYLCAWSTQYYNEQFFGPGTRLTVL.